Each of the 29 T cell receptor beta chains below was sequenced from the same sample in a study of regulatory T cells in long-lasting Graves disease. The time point is: newly diagnosed GD, antithyroid drugs for less than 3 months. Generation of the TCR library employed RNA extracted from PBMCs. Assembly of TCR beta libraries relied on iRepertoire HTBI primers together with Arm-PCR of CDR3 regions. Using its own MiXCR run on the multiplex PCR reads, TCRdb lists one record per CDR3 protein. Of approximately 350,000 distinct CDR3 sequences listed, under 20% are singletons. These data also formed part of another study, on T cells in Graves' hyperthyroidism and ophthalmopathy.

This specimen consisted of peripheral blood mononuclear cells (PBMCs), obtained at new diagnosis, from a patient treated with antithyroid drugs. These receptors were collected from a woman younger than 30 with Graves disease.

Concerning this clonotype itself: The junction and the germline gene differ at one end; a read error may be behind it. This chain uses TRBV4-1 with TRBJ2-2; D is perhaps TRBD1 (6 bases). Germline V gene data show CDR1 as MGHRA and CDR2 as YSYEKL. The CDR3 is made up of 16 amino acids. CDR3 residues: CASSQETGQPPGELFF. The CDR3, as DNA: TGTGCCAGCAGCCAAGAAACTGGACAGCCCCCCGGGGAGCTGTTTTTT.

The V call is TRBV7-2, the J call TRBJ1-6; tentatively, D is TRBD1 (5 bases). Trimming removed 1 base at V and 4 bases at J, with 8 bases between. Germline assignment: CDR1 SGHTA and CDR2 FQGNSA. The CDR3 sequence is 15 residues long. The CDR3 loop reads CASSLGPGYNSPLHF. CDR3 in DNA: TGTGCCAGCAGCTTAGGCCCAGGGTATAATTCACCCCTCCACTTT.

This clonotype was counted between two and nine times. The V call is TRBV20-1, the J call TRBJ1-1; unclear D gene. Germline CDR1 and CDR2: DFQATT and SNEGSKA (reference sequence). V was clipped by 5 bases and J by 8 bases, with 12 bases between them. The CDR3 has 11 amino acids. In nucleotides, the CDR3 is TGCAGTGCTGCCCCAATTTTAGAAGCTTTCTTT. Translated: CSAAPILEAFF.

V and J are TRBV9 and TRBJ2-2; 10 bases are a match to TRBD2. Trimming took 4 bases from V and 4 from J; bases not matched to a gene: 7. Germline V gene data show CDR1 as SGDLS and CDR2 as YYNGEE. The CDR3 runs to 16 residues. CDR3 coding DNA: TGTGCCAGCAGCTCCAGACTAGCGGGTGTCACCGGGGAGCTGTTTTTT. As protein: CASSSRLAGVTGELFF. The complete variable domain, with remaining parts taken from reference TRBV9 and TRBJ2-2, reads DSGVTQTPKHLITATGQRVTLRCSPRSGDLSVYWYQQSLDQGLQFLIQYYNGEERAKGNILERFSAQQFPDLHSELNLSSLELGDSALYFCASSSRLAGVTGELFFGEGSRLTVL.

This clonotype appeared many times. The rearrangement links TRBV24-1 to TRBJ1-1, with D uncertain. Germline V CDR1 and CDR2: KGHDR, SFDVKD. The CDR3 consists of 15 residues. The V end was cut by 1 base, the J end by 2 bases, with 10 bases between. The CDR3 region is CATSDLDRGNTEAFF. As DNA, the CDR3 is TGTGCCACCAGTGATTTAGACCGTGGTAACACTGAAGCTTTCTTT.

This clonotype showed up just a few times. The chain recombines TRBV4-1 with TRBJ1-3; D ambiguous. V was pared by 3 bases and J by 4 bases, with 13 bases between. Germline values: CDR1 MGHRA, CDR2 YSYEKL. This CDR3 comprises 15 residues. This chain's CDR3 is CASSQGSLNGNTIYF. The CDR3 bases are TGCGCCAGCAGCCAGGGGAGTCTGAACGGAAACACCATATATTTT.

This clonotype showed up many times. This chain uses TRBV5-1 with TRBJ1-1; D is perhaps TRBD1 (5 bases). Germline assignment: CDR1 SGHRS and CDR2 YFSETQ. CDR3 length: 16 residues. The ends were cut back, 0 bases at V and 5 bases at J, with 17 bases in the middle. The CDR3 is CASSLDRGIPATEAFF. CDR3 coding DNA: TGCGCCAGCAGCTTGGACCGGGGGATCCCGGCAACTGAAGCTTTCTTT.

This clonotype was detected ten times or more. The chain carries TRBV6-5 and TRBJ2-2, with 10 bases lining up with TRBD1. The CDR3 consists of 15 residues. Germline V gives CDR1 MNHEY, CDR2 SVGAGI. The V and J ends lost 2 bases and 4 bases, in that order; junction bases with no gene match: 1. CDR3 sequence (DNA): TGTGCCAGCAGTTACCGGACAGGGGGCACCGGGGAGCTGTTTTTT. This sequence encodes CASSYRTGGTGELFF.

This clonotype was picked up many times. Relative to the germline gene, one junction end is altered; a read error may explain this. This sequence joins TRBV5-1 and TRBJ2-3; 7 bases agree with TRBD2. The CDR3 is 15 amino acids. In germline, CDR1 is SGHRS, CDR2 YFSETQ. This CDR3 is CASSLAREATDTQYF. In DNA, the CDR3 is TGTGCCAGCAGCTTGGCCCGGGAGGCGACAGATACGCAGTATTTT.

Many counts were recorded for this clonotype. This sequence joins TRBV2 and TRBJ1-2; 7 bases align to TRBD1. With 3 bases clipped from V and 2 bases from J, the junction kept 9 bases outside the gene matches. Germline lookup yields CDR1 SNHLY and CDR2 FYNNEI. This CDR3 contains 16 residues. CDR3 DNA sequence: TGTGCCAGCAGTGAGACATCCGGGACAGCGAACTATGGCTACACCTTC. This gives the protein CASSETSGTANYGYTF.

A note on this clonotype: A much larger clone lies a single base off, so this may be a read error. The chain carries TRBV20-1 and TRBJ2-3; 7 bases align to TRBD1. The DNA end is more similar to TRBJ1-5, so the J call may be wrong. The CDR3 runs 14 residues. Germline V gene lookup returns CDR1 DFQATT and CDR2 SNEGSKA (reference sequence). CDR3: CSARGQTSVDTQHF. CDR3 coding DNA: TGCAGTGCTAGGGGACAGACTAGCGTTGATACGCAGCATTTT.

This clonotype was seen just once. The V and J genes are TRBV11-2 and TRBJ2-7; 9 nucleotides match TRBD2. CDR1 SGHAT and CDR2 FQNNGV come from the germline V gene. Trimming at V came to 5 bases and at J to 2 bases, leaving 7 bases not matched to a gene. This CDR3 spans 15 amino acids. This CDR3 reads CASSGLAGRTYEQYF. In DNA form, the CDR3 reads TGTGCCAGCAGCGGCCTAGCGGGACGAACCTACGAGCAGTACTTC.

This rearrangement joins TRBV7-2 to TRBJ2-7, with D perhaps matching TRBD2 (6 bases). Germline V gene sequence: CDR1 SGHTA, CDR2 FQGNSA. V lost 3 bases to trimming and J lost 3 bases, with 15 bases between them. The CDR3 extends over 15 amino acids. The CDR3 DNA sequence: TGTGCCAGCAGCTTGGCTAGCGAGAACCTCTACGAGCAGTACTTC. Translated, it gives CASSLASENLYEQYF.

DNA for the CDR3: TGTGCCAGCAGCTTGGAAAACACCCGTATAACTAATGAAAAACTGTTTTTT. Protein product: CASSLENTRITNEKLFF. The J gene is TRBJ1-4, the V gene TRBV11-2; D not certain. The CDR3 covers 17 residues. Germline V CDR1 and CDR2: SGHAT, FQNNGV. Trimming took 3 bases from V and 1 from J, leaving 15 bases between them. The full variable domain, with the rest looked up from reference TRBV11-2 and TRBJ1-4, is EAGVAQSPRYKIIEKRQSVAFWCNPISGHATLYWYQQILGQGPKLLIQFQNNGVVDDSQLPKDRFSAERLKGVDSTLKIQPAKLEDSAVYLCASSLENTRITNEKLFFGSGTQLSVL.

This clonotype has a count of ten or more. CDR3 sequence (DNA): TGTGCCAGCAATGAGCGAGGCCCACTCTACGAGCAGTACTTC. Protein sequence: CASNERGPLYEQYF. The rearrangement uses TRBV6-1 and TRBJ2-7; D not certain. The length of the CDR3 is 14 residues. V lost 7 bases, J lost 3 bases, and 16 bases lay in between. The V gene's germline CDR1 is MNHNS and CDR2 SASEGT.

The V gene is TRBV27, the J gene TRBJ2-6, with D tentatively TRBD1 or TRBD2 (6 bases each). The CDR3 consists of 20 residues. Germline loops: CDR1 MNHEY, CDR2 SMNVEV (reference sequence). V was pared by 5 bases and J by 2 bases, with 25 bases between. The CDR3 DNA reads TGTGCCAGCAGTCCCATACTGATTGGGGGGCCTGAACCTGGGGCCAACGTCCTGACTTTC. It yields the protein CASSPILIGGPEPGANVLTF. The variable domain in full, with the rest retrieved from reference TRBV27 and TRBJ2-6, is EAQVTQNPRYLITVTGKKLTVTCSQNMNHEYMSWYRQDPGLGLRQIYYSMNVEVTDKGDVPEGYKVSRKEKRNFPLILESPSPNQTSLYFCASSPILIGGPEPGANVLTFGAGSRLTVL.

This clonotype was recorded a few times. The gene calls are TRBV9 and TRBJ1-6; D might be TRBD1 (5 bases). CDR3 length: 13 residues. Germline values: CDR1 SGDLS, CDR2 YYNGEE. Trimming shortened V by 0 bases and J by 9 bases, and 7 bases separated the two germline ends. DNA of the CDR3: TGTGCCAGCAGCGTAGGAGGGGTTTCACCCCTCCACTTT. Protein sequence: CASSVGGVSPLHF.

This clonotype was picked up many times. The gene calls are TRBV2 and TRBJ2-1, with 7 bases that match TRBD2. Germline CDR1 reads SNHLY; CDR2 reads FYNNEI. The CDR3 runs to 14 residues. V shed 7 bases, J shed 5 bases, and the junction held 8 bases outside the gene matches. In DNA form, the CDR3 reads TGTGCCAGCACAATGGGGGGGGGAAACAATGAGCAGTTCTTC. Protein product: CASTMGGGNNEQFF.

This clonotype was picked up many times. The CDR3 spells CASSPAGGFSYEQYF. The CDR3 bases are TGTGCCAGCAGCCCAGCAGGGGGGTTCTCCTACGAGCAGTACTTC. The rearrangement uses TRBV3-1 and TRBJ2-7; TRBD1 is a possible D gene (7 bases). V dropped 4 bases and J dropped 0 bases, with 13 bases sitting between them. Germline V CDR1 and CDR2: LGHDT, YNNKEL (reference sequence). The CDR3 is made up of 15 amino acids.

This clonotype was detected many times. V gene TRBV3-1 combines with J gene TRBJ1-1; D remains ambiguous. The CDR3 is 15 amino acids. V lost 0 bases to trimming and J lost 4 bases, with 12 bases between them. CDR1 is LGHDT, CDR2 YNNKEL, per germline (reference sequence). The CDR3 DNA reads TGTGCCAGCAGCCAAGACCCGGGGATTGCCACTGAAGCTTTCTTT. Encoded protein: CASSQDPGIATEAFF.

This clonotype was found a few times. The chain has TRBV5-4 and TRBJ2-3; no reliable D call. V lost 4 bases to trimming and J lost 4 bases, with 28 bases between them. This CDR3 has 19 amino acids. CDR1 and CDR2 from the germline V gene are SGHNT and YYREEE (reference sequence). CDR3 sequence: CASSPRSGRVLLSADTQYF. For the CDR3, the DNA is TGTGCCAGCAGCCCGAGGTCTGGTCGCGTATTGCTTAGTGCAGATACGCAGTATTTT.

This clonotype came up many times. The chain employs TRBV28 and TRBJ2-2, with 9 nucleotides matching TRBD1. The CDR3 is 16 residues long. CDR1 and CDR2 (germline): MDHEN, SYDVKM. V shed 5 bases, J shed 4 bases, and the junction held 8 bases outside the gene matches. The CDR3 sequence: CASSKPGQGGTGELFF. The CDR3 coding sequence is TGTGCCAGCAGTAAACCGGGACAGGGAGGCACCGGGGAGCTGTTTTTT.

The chain carries TRBV7-9 and TRBJ2-2; weak D call: TRBD2 (6 bases). Germline lookup yields CDR1 SEHNR and CDR2 FQNEAQ (reference sequence). Deletions cut 5 bases from V and 0 bases from J, with 13 bases between. CDR3 size: 16 residues. CDR3 region: CASSGTGTANTGELFF. The CDR3 region has the DNA TGTGCCAGCAGCGGAACCGGGACTGCGAACACCGGGGAGCTGTTTTTT.

There are a few counts of this clonotype. The CDR3 is CASSVTGDNQPQHF. DNA of the CDR3: TGTGCCAGTAGTGTAACAGGGGACAATCAGCCCCAGCATTTT. The chain carries TRBV19 and TRBJ1-5; the match to TRBD1 covers 7 bases. V shed 5 bases, J shed 3 bases, and the junction held 4 bases outside the gene matches. The CDR3 spans 14 residues. The germline gives CDR1 LNHDA, CDR2 SQIVND (reference sequence).

This clonotype was observed many times. The chain combines TRBV30 with TRBJ2-2; D remains unclear. The CDR3 runs 11 residues. CDR1 is GTSNPN and CDR2 is SVGIG in the germline V gene (reference sequence). The V end lost 1 base, the J end lost 5 bases, and 2 bases lay between the germline ends. As DNA, the CDR3 is TGTGCCTGGAGTGAGACCGGGGAGCTGTTTTTT. This translates into CAWSETGELFF.

The chain uses TRBV6-2 or TRBV6-3 and TRBJ1-4; D unclear. The length of the CDR3 is 15 residues. The germline gives CDR1 MNHEY, CDR2 SVGEGT. V was shortened by 5 bases and J by 4 bases, with 14 bases between the two germline ends. CDR3 bases: TGTGCCAGCAGTGAAGTTTTCGGATTTAATGAAAAACTGTTTTTT. This gives the protein CASSEVFGFNEKLFF.

The chain uses TRBV6-9 and TRBJ1-6; possible D gene TRBD1, 6 bases. The V end lost 3 bases, the J end lost 6 bases, and 9 bases lay between the germline ends. The CDR3 has 14 residues. CDR1 MNHGY and CDR2 SVAAGI come from the germline V gene. CDR3 region: CASSYMDSNSPLHF. In nucleotides, the CDR3 is TGTGCCAGCAGTTACATGGACAGTAATTCACCCCTCCACTTT.

Ten or more counts support this clonotype. This sequence joins TRBV5-1 and TRBJ1-1; D remains unclear. Trimming pared 2 bases from V and 0 bases from J, leaving 5 bases between. The CDR3 extends over 13 amino acids. The V gene's germline CDR1 is SGHRS and CDR2 YFSETQ. CDR3 amino acids: CASSFQLNTEAFF. In nucleotides, the CDR3 is TGCGCCAGCAGCTTCCAGTTGAACACTGAAGCTTTCTTT. Using reference TRBV5-1 and TRBJ1-1 for the parts outside the CDR3, the full variable domain is KAGVTQTPRYLIKTRGQQVTLSCSPISGHRSVSWYQQTPGQGLQFLFEYFSETQRNKGNFPGRFSGRQFSNSRSEMNVSTLELGDSALYLCASSFQLNTEAFFGQGTRLTVV.

J is TRBJ2-7 and V is TRBV3-1; no definite D call. CDR1 is LGHDT, CDR2 YNNKEL, per germline (reference sequence). The CDR3 is made up of 14 amino acids. V was pared by 0 bases and J by 3 bases, with 9 bases between. CDR3 in amino acids: CASSQEPGGYEQYF. The CDR3, as DNA: TGTGCCAGCAGCCAAGAGCCAGGCGGCTACGAGCAGTACTTC.